The 21 T cell receptor beta chains given below trace back to one sample, sequenced in a study of cytomegalovirus exposure and HLA in healthy donors. The PCR contained 60 Vbeta and 13 Jbeta primers. Some clones are missing from TCRdb's copy, which holds only in-frame ones; the method was immunoSEQ multiplex PCR. This table has some 150,000 clones, about 80% appearing once. The sequencing sample was made of PBMCs. Every receptor here comes from a man between 25 and 39 years old in good health and CMV-seropositive.

The chain is built from TRBV11-3 and TRBJ2-3; tentatively, D is TRBD2 (6 bases). Trimming removed 0 bases from V and 6 bases from J, with 10 bases in between. The CDR3 runs 14 residues. The germline V gene has CDR1 SGHNT and CDR2 YENEEA. CDR3 coding DNA: TGTGCCAGCAGCTTAGATCGGGCGGGGGATACGCAGTATTTT. Translating gives CASSLDRAGDTQYF.

The gene calls are TRBV7-6 and TRBJ1-1, with 7 bases matching TRBD1. The CDR3 covers 13 residues. Germline trimming cut 5 bases from V and 4 bases from J; bases unmatched to any gene: 4. Germline CDR1 SGHVS, CDR2 FNYEAQ. As DNA, the CDR3 is TGTGCCAGCAGCAACTACAGGGGCACTGAAGCTTTCTTT. Encoded protein: CASSNYRGTEAFF.

The chain has TRBV6-1 and TRBJ1-6; possible D gene TRBD1, 6 bases. Germline-derived CDR1 and CDR2 are MNHNS and SASEGT. Trimming took 4 bases from V and 5 from J, leaving 12 bases between them. The CDR3 is 15 amino acids. The CDR3 sequence: CASSGGQGHNSPLHF. The CDR3 nucleotides are TGTGCCAGCAGTGGGGGGCAGGGCCATAATTCACCCCTCCACTTT.

V is TRBV19 and J is TRBJ2-7; D unresolved. Per germline, CDR1 LNHDA and CDR2 SQIVND (reference sequence). V lost 1 base, J lost 1 base, and 8 bases lay in between. The CDR3 totals 14 residues. The CDR3 protein is CASSIGIGSYEQYF. The CDR3 DNA reads as TGTGCCAGTAGTATAGGTATCGGTTCCTACGAGCAGTACTTC.

The rearrangement joins TRBV6-1 to TRBJ1-1; 7 bases are shared with TRBD1. The CDR3 has 14 residues. Germline-derived CDR1 and CDR2 are MNHNS and SASEGT. J gave up 4 bases and V 2 bases, and 4 bases lay outside the gene matches. The chain's CDR3 is CASSELRGITEAFF. DNA of the CDR3: TGTGCCAGCAGTGAACTCAGGGGGATCACTGAAGCTTTCTTT.

The chain links TRBV5-1 to TRBJ2-1; D might be TRBD2 (6 bases). Trimming shortened V by 1 base and J by 2 bases, and 10 bases separated the two germline ends. Germline assignment: CDR1 SGHRS and CDR2 YFSETQ. The CDR3 runs 15 residues. The CDR3: CASSLLAGTYNEQFF. In DNA form, the CDR3 reads TGCGCCAGCAGCTTGCTGGCGGGAACCTACAATGAGCAGTTCTTC.

In regard to this clone: The sample contains more than one DNA sequence encoding this CDR3. The chain recombines TRBV20-1 with TRBJ2-1; the D is unclear. V gave up 1 base and J gave up 6 bases, with 4 bases separating them. The CDR3 has 11 amino acids. Germline V gives CDR1 DFQATT, CDR2 SNEGSKA (reference sequence). The CDR3 region is CSARGLNEQFF. The CDR3 DNA follows: TGCAGTGCTAGAGGGCTCAATGAGCAGTTCTTC.

The rearrangement joins TRBV4-2 to TRBJ1-5; 7 nucleotides line up with TRBD1. Germline lookup yields CDR1 LGHNA and CDR2 YNFKEQ. This CDR3 is 15 amino acids long. J was trimmed by 6 bases and V by 0 bases; bases with no gene match: 5. CDR3 region: CASSQDLRGLQPQHF. The CDR3 nucleotides are TGTGCCAGCAGCCAAGATCTTAGGGGGCTTCAGCCCCAGCATTTT.

The gene calls are TRBV2 and TRBJ2-7; D might be TRBD2 (5 bases). The V end lost 5 bases, the J end lost 4 bases, and 15 bases lay between the germline ends. The CDR3 runs to 14 residues. Germline V gene data show CDR1 as SNHLY and CDR2 as FYNNEI. CDR3 bases: TGTGCCAGCAGTTGGACTCCCGCTGAGTACGAGCAGTACTTC. Its protein is CASSWTPAEYEQYF.

The chain is built from TRBV29-1 and TRBJ1-1; 7 bases agree with TRBD1. V was pared by 6 bases and J by 4 bases, with 2 bases of the junction left unmatched. Germline CDR1 and CDR2: SQVTM and ANQGSEA. This CDR3 region has 11 residues. CDR3: CSVDRSTEAFF. CDR3 bases: TGCAGCGTGGACAGGTCCACTGAAGCTTTCTTT.

J is TRBJ2-3 and V is TRBV7-9; 9 bases agree with TRBD1. The CDR3 is 15 residues long. Germline CDR1 and CDR2: SEHNR and FQNEAQ (reference sequence). The ends lost 2 bases at V and 3 bases at J; junction bases unmatched: 3. The CDR3 region has the DNA TGTGCCAGCAGCTTAAGGGGACAGGGAACAGATACGCAGTATTTT. Its translation: CASSLRGQGTDTQYF.

The V call is TRBV19, the J call TRBJ2-2; 8 bases agree with TRBD1. CDR3 size: 15 residues. From germline, CDR1 is LNHDA and CDR2 SQIVND (reference sequence). V trimming: 4 bases; J trimming: 1 base; junction bases outside the gene matches: 2. The CDR3 bases are TGTGCCAGTAGTACGGGGACAGGGAACACCGGGGAGCTGTTTTTT. Its translation is CASSTGTGNTGELFF.

This chain uses TRBV7-9 with TRBJ2-5, with D possibly TRBD1 on 5 matching bases. In germline, CDR1 is SEHNR, CDR2 FQNEAQ (reference sequence). CDR3 length: 14 residues. V lost 5 bases to trimming and J lost 0 bases, with 10 bases between them. In DNA form, the CDR3 reads TGTGCCAGCAGCCCGCAGGGATACCAAGAGACCCAGTACTTC. This gives the protein CASSPQGYQETQYF.

The J gene is TRBJ1-2, the V gene TRBV5-1; D is possibly TRBD1 (5 bases). Trimming shortened V by 4 bases and J by 6 bases, and 19 bases separated the two germline ends. Per germline, CDR1 SGHRS and CDR2 YFSETQ. The CDR3 contains 15 residues. In DNA, the CDR3 is TGCGCCAGCAGCATCAAACCGGGCCCCAGGGATGGCTACACCTTC. Protein sequence: CASSIKPGPRDGYTF. Full variable domain (rest looked up from reference TRBV5-1 and TRBJ1-2): KAGVTQTPRYLIKTRGQQVTLSCSPISGHRSVSWYQQTPGQGLQFLFEYFSETQRNKGNFPGRFSGRQFSNSRSEMNVSTLELGDSALYLCASSIKPGPRDGYTFGSGTRLTVV.

The chain couples TRBV2 to TRBJ2-6, with 7 bases lining up with TRBD1. Trimming at V came to 6 bases and at J to 4 bases, leaving 6 bases not matched to a gene. Germline V gene lookup returns CDR1 SNHLY and CDR2 FYNNEI. The CDR3 has 15 amino acids. The CDR3: CASRADRAGANVLTF. The CDR3 coding sequence is TGTGCCAGCAGGGCTGACAGGGCCGGGGCCAACGTCCTGACTTTC.

The chain carries TRBV30 and TRBJ2-1; TRBD2 might be the D (6 bases). The CDR3 loop spans 14 amino acids. V lost 2 bases and J lost 10, with 18 bases in between. Germline-derived CDR1 and CDR2 are GTSNPN and SVGIG (reference sequence). The CDR3 loop reads CAWSSGTGRPEQFF. As DNA, the CDR3 is TGTGCCTGGAGTTCTGGGACTGGACGTCCGGAGCAGTTCTTC.

This chain connects TRBV7-9 to TRBJ2-5; TRBD1 matches 7 bases. Trimming at V came to 5 bases and at J to 1 base, leaving 7 bases not matched to a gene. This CDR3 has 15 residues. Germline lookup yields CDR1 SEHNR and CDR2 FQNEAQ (reference sequence). The DNA for the CDR3 is TGTGCCAGCAGCGCGCGACAGGGACCCCAAGAGACCCAGTACTTC. Its translation: CASSARQGPQETQYF.

The chain couples TRBV27 to TRBJ2-3; 12 positions agree with TRBD2. Unmatched junction bases numbered 10, after V lost 5 bases and J lost 1 base. The CDR3 length is 18 residues. Germline CDR1 MNHEY, CDR2 SMNVEV (reference sequence). The CDR3 nucleotides are TGTGCCAGCAGTGGCCTCCGGACTAGCGGGATCGGCACAGATACGCAGTATTTT. This sequence encodes CASSGLRTSGIGTDTQYF.

As concerns this clone: The CDR3 end shows no conserved phenylalanine or tryptophan, and so a read error is likely. The DNA is omitted, as the CDR3 cannot be located on it reliably, and the CDR3 follows TCRdb's listing. The chain has TRBV7-9 and TRBJ1-2; the table's D call, TRBD1, was not checked against the DNA. Per germline, CDR1 SEHNR and CDR2 FQNEAQ (reference sequence). The CDR3 length is 12 residues, termini included. The CDR3 is CSSSLGQGALLV.

This chain joins TRBV5-5 and TRBJ1-1; D is ambiguous. Trimming took off 0 bases at V and 1 base at J, with 10 bases between the two ends. CDR3 size: 15 residues. Germline V lookup: CDR1 SGHKS, CDR2 YYEKEE (reference sequence). CDR3 sequence reads: CASSLAWGANTEAFF. The CDR3 nucleotides read TGTGCCAGCAGCTTGGCCTGGGGAGCGAACACTGAAGCTTTCTTT.

The J gene is TRBJ2-7, the V gene TRBV5-1; 8 bases agree with TRBD1. Germline lookup yields CDR1 SGHRS and CDR2 YFSETQ. The CDR3 consists of 15 residues. The V segment lost 0 bases and the J segment 2 bases; nucleotides outside the gene matches: 4. The CDR3, as DNA: TGCGCCAGCAGCTTGGTCCCGGGACAGGCCTACGAGCAGTACTTC. It specifies CASSLVPGQAYEQYF.